The next 32 T cell receptor beta chains were all read from a single sample in a study of cytomegalovirus exposure and HLA in healthy donors. A multiplex PCR was run with 60 Vbeta primers and 13 Jbeta primers. Method: immunoSEQ multiplex PCR; TCRdb's copy keeps in-frame clones and lacks some. The table shows some 100,000 clones, with 74% occurring only once. Sequencing was performed on PBMCs. These receptors all stem from a human donor in good health.

CDR3 residues: CAWSVGGASGYTF. The CDR3 DNA is TGTGCCTGGAGTGTGGGGGGGGCTAGCGGCTACACCTTC. V usage is TRBV30 and J usage is TRBJ1-2; the D gene is possibly TRBD1 (6 bases). Deletions cut 0 bases from V and 8 bases from J, with 13 bases between. CDR3 size: 13 residues. CDR1 and CDR2 from the germline V gene are GTSNPN and SVGIG (reference sequence).

The chain is built from TRBV30 and TRBJ2-5; 9 bases map to TRBD2. The length of the CDR3 is 17 residues. J lost 6 bases, V lost 0 bases, and 14 bases had no gene match. In germline, CDR1 is GTSNPN, CDR2 SVGIG (reference sequence). Written as DNA, the CDR3 is TGTGCCTGGAGTGTACAAGTAGCGGGAGCCACCTTGAAGACCCAGTACTTC. As protein: CAWSVQVAGATLKTQYF.

This clone was counted once. The V gene is TRBV7-9, the J gene TRBJ2-1; weak D call: TRBD1 (6 bases). Germline V gene sequence: CDR1 SEHNR, CDR2 FQNEAQ (reference sequence). With 1 base removed from V and 6 bases from J, the gap between germline ends came to 16 bases. The CDR3 extends over 16 amino acids. The CDR3 region has the DNA TGTGCCAGCAGCTTAGAGTTCGGACAGCGGTTCAATGAGCAGTTCTTC. This gives the protein CASSLEFGQRFNEQFF.

CDR3 sequence: CASRPGFAHPYEQYF. As DNA, the CDR3 is TGTGCCAGCAGACCAGGGTTCGCCCACCCCTACGAGCAGTACTTC. V gene TRBV6-5 combines with J gene TRBJ2-7, with a weak D call TRBD1 (5 bases). The CDR3 is made up of 15 amino acids. V lost 6 bases and J 2 bases, leaving 17 bases between the germline ends. From germline, CDR1 is MNHEY and CDR2 SVGAGI.

V is TRBV13 and J is TRBJ1-5; tentatively, D is TRBD1 (5 bases). Germline CDR1 reads PRHDT; CDR2 reads FYEKMQ (reference sequence). The V and J ends lost 0 bases and 7 bases respectively, with 10 bases between them. The CDR3 loop spans 14 amino acids. The CDR3 DNA reads TGTGCCAGCAGCTTAGGGACAGTAGAACAGCCCCAGCATTTT. Translation gives CASSLGTVEQPQHF.

V is TRBV5-1 and J is TRBJ2-3; 8 bases match TRBD2. The germline CDR1 and CDR2 sequences are SGHRS and YFSETQ. Unmatched junction bases numbered 6, after V lost 1 base and J lost 2 bases. This CDR3 comprises 16 residues. The CDR3 DNA reads as TGCGCCAGCAGCTTGACTAGCGGAAGACCCACAGATACGCAGTATTTT. As protein: CASSLTSGRPTDTQYF.

J is TRBJ1-5 and V is TRBV25-1, with a tentative D call TRBD1 (5 bases). V lost 4 bases and J lost 2, with 12 bases in between. The germline V gene encodes CDR1 MGHDK and CDR2 SYGVNS. The CDR3 is made up of 15 amino acids. This CDR3 is CASSASGVGNQPQHF. The CDR3, as DNA: TGTGCCAGCAGTGCCTCGGGGGTAGGCAATCAGCCCCAGCATTTT. Using reference TRBV25-1 and TRBJ1-5 for the parts outside the CDR3, the full variable domain is EADIYQTPRYLVIGTGKKITLECSQTMGHDKMYWYQQDPGMELHLIHYSYGVNSTEKGDLSSESTVSRIRTEHFPLTLESARPSHTSQYLCASSASGVGNQPQHFGDGTRLSIL.

The CDR3 DNA reads TGCAGCGTTTATGGACTAGGGGGCTACGAGCAGTACTTC. This codes for CSVYGLGGYEQYF. The chain couples TRBV29-1 to TRBJ2-7; possible D gene TRBD2, 7 bases. CDR3 length: 13 residues. With 5 bases removed from V and 3 bases from J, the gap between germline ends came to 14 bases. The germline V gene has CDR1 SQVTM and CDR2 ANQGSEA.

The V call is TRBV6-1, the J call TRBJ2-1; TRBD2 is a possible D gene (5 bases). This CDR3 contains 18 residues. V dropped 4 bases and J dropped 0 bases, with 19 bases sitting between them. The germline V gene encodes CDR1 MNHNS and CDR2 SASEGT. CDR3 in DNA: TGTGCCAGCAGTGCTACTTTTCCTAGCAGGAGCTCCTACAATGAGCAGTTCTTC. This sequence encodes CASSATFPSRSSYNEQFF.

This clone was observed a handful of times. The chain carries TRBV5-1 and TRBJ2-1, with TRBD2 matching over 10 bases. Germline trimming cut 4 bases from V and 8 bases from J; bases unmatched to any gene: 0. Germline V CDR1 and CDR2: SGHRS, YFSETQ. The CDR3 runs to 12 residues. CDR3 bases: TGCGCCAGCAGCCTAGCGGGAGATGAGCAGTTCTTC. It translates to CASSLAGDEQFF.

This rearrangement joins TRBV30 to TRBJ1-6, with D possibly TRBD1 on 5 matching bases. This CDR3 comprises 16 residues. V gave up 1 base and J gave up 10 bases, with 20 bases separating them. Germline V CDR1 and CDR2: GTSNPN, SVGIG (reference sequence). CDR3 sequence: CAWSEDGTGLGSPLHF. As DNA, the CDR3 is TGTGCCTGGAGTGAGGACGGGACTGGGCTGGGGTCACCCCTCCACTTT.

As regards this clone: One end of the junction does not line up with germline, which may come from a read error. The J gene is TRBJ1-2, the V gene TRBV7-2; a weak D match, TRBD1 (5 bases). CDR3 length: 14 residues. Germline CDR1 SGHTA, CDR2 FQGNSA. In DNA, the CDR3 is TGTGCCAGCAGATTAGATGGGGCAGGGAATGGCTACACCTTC. Its protein is CASRLDGAGNGYTF.

The chain has TRBV5-4 and TRBJ2-2; a possible D gene is TRBD2 (5 bases). Looked up from germline, CDR1 is SGHNT and CDR2 is YYREEE (reference sequence). Deletions cut 0 bases from V and 0 bases from J, with 6 bases between. The CDR3 sequence is 15 residues long. Here the CDR3 DNA reads TGTGCCAGCAGCTTGGCCGGGGCGAACACCGGGGAGCTGTTTTTT. Protein sequence: CASSLAGANTGELFF.

CDR3 protein: CASKEANYGYTF. The CDR3 bases are TGTGCCAGCAAGGAGGCTAACTATGGCTACACCTTC. The chain uses TRBV6-5 and TRBJ1-2; D uncertain. The CDR3 consists of 12 residues. CDR1 and CDR2 (germline): MNHEY, SVGAGI. Trimming removed 7 bases from V and 0 bases from J, with 6 bases in between.

This clone was detected a few times. This chain links TRBV10-2 with TRBJ2-3, with D uncertain. This CDR3 has 15 amino acids. With 3 bases removed from V and 0 bases from J, the gap between germline ends came to 10 bases. CDR1 is WSHSY and CDR2 is SAAADI in the germline V gene. Here the CDR3 reads CASSEASRSTDTQYF. Here the CDR3 DNA reads TGCGCCAGCAGTGAAGCTAGTCGGAGCACAGATACGCAGTATTTT.

This chain uses TRBV5-4 with TRBJ2-1; TRBD2 aligns across 11 bases. Per the germline V gene, CDR1 is SGHNT and CDR2 is YYREEE (reference sequence). The CDR3 extends over 15 amino acids. Unmatched junction bases numbered 3, after V lost 1 base and J lost 6 bases. As DNA, the CDR3 is TGTGCCAGCAGCTTGCAAGGGACTAGCGGCAATGAGCAGTTCTTC. Translated: CASSLQGTSGNEQFF.

The gene calls are TRBV2 and TRBJ2-1; TRBD2 aligns across 10 bases. The V and J ends lost 6 bases and 4 bases, in that order; junction bases with no gene match: 3. CDR1 and CDR2 (germline): SNHLY, FYNNEI. The CDR3 has 14 amino acids. DNA for the CDR3: TGTGCCAGCAGGCAAGCGGGAGGGTACAATGAGCAGTTCTTC. This sequence encodes CASRQAGGYNEQFF.

The count of this clone is one. This sequence joins TRBV29-1 and TRBJ2-2; TRBD1 might be the D (5 bases). This CDR3 has 13 amino acids. Trimming cost V 1 base and J 11 bases, with 14 bases left between them. CDR1 is SQVTM, CDR2 ANQGSEA, per germline. The CDR3: CSVEGRQGLELFF. CDR3 DNA: TGCAGCGTTGAAGGAAGGCAGGGTCTTGAGCTGTTTTTT.

The V gene is TRBV5-1, the J gene TRBJ2-6, with TRBD1 matching over 9 bases. Germline-derived CDR1 and CDR2 are SGHRS and YFSETQ. CDR3 size: 17 residues. With 2 bases clipped from V and 1 base from J, the junction kept 4 bases outside the gene matches. The CDR3 region is CASSLQGARSGANVLTF. The CDR3 DNA is TGCGCCAGCAGCTTACAGGGGGCTAGGTCTGGGGCCAACGTCCTGACTTTC.

This rearrangement joins TRBV6-6 to TRBJ1-1; TRBD1 might be the D (5 bases). Germline values: CDR1 MNHNY, CDR2 SVGAGI (reference sequence). Trimming removed 5 bases at V and 5 bases at J, with 15 bases between. The CDR3 length is 14 residues. Here the CDR3 reads CASSVRDWVTEAFF. As DNA, the CDR3 is TGTGCCAGCAGTGTCAGGGACTGGGTTACTGAAGCTTTCTTT.

The rearrangement uses TRBV28 and TRBJ2-5, with 8 nucleotides matching TRBD2. Germline V gene data show CDR1 as MDHEN and CDR2 as SYDVKM. The CDR3 is 14 residues long. The trim removed 9 bases at V and 4 bases at J, leaving 10 bases unmatched. The CDR3 DNA follows: TGTGCCAGTCGGGGGGGAAGTACTCCAGAGACCCAGTACTTC. This encodes CASRGGSTPETQYF.

The J gene is TRBJ2-7, the V gene TRBV6-1, with 9 positions matching TRBD2. This CDR3 has 18 amino acids. CDR1 is MNHNS, CDR2 SASEGT, per germline. The J segment lost 6 bases and the V segment lost 4 bases, leaving 19 bases of the junction unmatched. The CDR3 sequence is CASSGLIRGALAGVEQYF. CDR3 nucleotides: TGTGCCAGCAGTGGCCTGATCAGGGGGGCGTTAGCGGGGGTCGAGCAGTACTTC.

The chain combines TRBV7-9 with TRBJ2-1; 10 bases line up with TRBD2. There are 14 residues in the CDR3. Trimming cost V 11 bases and J 4 bases; bases outside gene matches: 8. CDR1 is SEHNR, CDR2 FQNEAQ, per germline (reference sequence). The CDR3 bases are TGTGCCGCGGGAACTAGCGGGGCTTACAATGAGCAGTTCTTC. Its protein product is CAAGTSGAYNEQFF.

The chain employs TRBV4-2 and TRBJ1-3, with TRBD1 matching over 8 bases. With V trimmed by 11 bases and J by 4 bases, 16 bases remained unmatched. CDR1 and CDR2 from the germline V gene are LGHNA and YNFKEQ. There are 16 residues in the CDR3. DNA of the CDR3: TGTGCCGGTGGGACAGGCGCGTTTTTTATCGGAAACACCATATATTTT. Its translation: CAGGTGAFFIGNTIYF.

This rearrangement joins TRBV6-5 to TRBJ1-1; D remains unclear. V shed 2 bases and J shed 7 bases, with 8 bases lying between them. Germline V CDR1 and CDR2: MNHEY, SVGAGI. The length of the CDR3 is 12 residues. CDR3 sequence reads: CASSYEPGEAFF. CDR3 sequence (DNA): TGTGCCAGCAGTTACGAACCAGGTGAAGCTTTCTTT.

The CDR3 protein is CASSLGGPAYEQYF. The CDR3 region has the DNA TGCGCCAGCAGCTTGGGGGGGCCCGCCTACGAGCAGTACTTC. The chain recombines TRBV5-1 with TRBJ2-5, with D perhaps TRBD1 (6 bases). The J call may be mistaken, given a closer DNA end match to TRBJ2-7. The length of the CDR3 is 14 residues. Germline lookup yields CDR1 SGHRS and CDR2 YFSETQ.

This rearrangement joins TRBV28 to TRBJ2-7; the match to TRBD2 covers 9 bases. Germline V gene lookup returns CDR1 MDHEN and CDR2 SYDVKM. The CDR3 sequence is 14 residues long. After removal of 7 bases from V and 1 base from J, the junction contained 5 bases not matched to a gene. CDR3 in DNA: TGTGCCAGCACTTTCAGCGGGGGGTCCTACGAGCAGTACTTC. It translates to CASTFSGGSYEQYF.

The J gene is TRBJ2-5, the V gene TRBV5-6; tentative D call: TRBD1 (5 bases). V shed 4 bases and J shed 5 bases, with 18 bases lying between them. This CDR3 spans 15 amino acids. CDR1 is SGHDT and CDR2 is YYEEEE in the germline V gene. CDR3 loop: CASSLPSTAGETQYF. DNA of the CDR3: TGTGCCAGCAGCCTTCCTTCGACAGCCGGGGAGACCCAGTACTTC.

Written as DNA, the CDR3 is TGTGCCAGCAGCTTAATCGGGGGGCTCTACGAGCAGTACTTC. This sequence encodes CASSLIGGLYEQYF. The chain is built from TRBV7-6 and TRBJ2-7; weak D call: TRBD2 (7 bases). The length of the CDR3 is 14 residues. Trimming pared 2 bases from V and 3 bases from J, leaving 11 bases between. CDR1 and CDR2 from the germline V gene are SGHVS and FNYEAQ. Looking up the rest from reference TRBV7-6 and TRBJ2-7 gives the full variable domain: GAGVSQSPRYKVTKRGQDVALRCDPISGHVSLYWYRQALGQGPEFLTYFNYEAQQDKSGLPNDRFSAERPEGSISTLTIQRTEQRDSAMYRCASSLIGGLYEQYFGPGTRLTVT.

This clone was seen more than once but under ten times. V usage is TRBV4-2 and J usage is TRBJ2-4; 7 nucleotides agree with TRBD2. CDR3 length: 16 amino acids. V gave up 0 bases and J gave up 1 base; unmatched junction bases: 3. Looked up from germline, CDR1 is LGHNA and CDR2 is YNFKEQ. CDR3 protein: CASSQERGGAKNIQYF. CDR3 bases: TGTGCCAGCAGCCAAGAGAGGGGAGGGGCCAAAAACATTCAGTACTTC.

The gene calls are TRBV7-8 and TRBJ1-2, with TRBD1 identical over 8 bases. Germline trimming cut 8 bases from V and 5 bases from J; bases unmatched to any gene: 16. The CDR3 is 16 residues long. Per the germline V gene, CDR1 is SGHVS and CDR2 is FQNEAQ. The CDR3 sequence is CASSPLPQYRGYGYTF. DNA for the CDR3: TGTGCCAGCTCCCCGTTGCCCCAGTACAGGGGGTATGGCTACACCTTC.

The chain employs TRBV7-2 and TRBJ2-4; D gene ambiguous. V lost 1 base and J lost 1, with 5 bases in between. Germline CDR1 is SGHTA and CDR2 is FQGNSA. The CDR3 is 14 residues long. The CDR3, as DNA: TGTGCCAGCAGCTTAGGGCACGCCAAAAACATTCAGTACTTC. Its translation: CASSLGHAKNIQYF.